The clone carrying this TCR beta chain was counted many times. Antigen unknown. This sample stems from a study of metastatic and nonmetastatic thyroid tumors. Study summary: Across blood and tumor or nodule tissue, repertoires from malignant and benign thyroid patients were compared with one another. Regarding the study as a whole: Significantly higher TCR beta diversity was reportedly seen in malignant thyroid tumors than benign nodules, in blood and tumor.

Prior to thyroid surgery, none of the patients had received any treatment. The germline V gene has CDR1 SGDLS and CDR2 YYNGEE. V dropped 0 bases and J dropped 5 bases, with 8 bases sitting between them. This CDR3 is 13 amino acids long. In the study's own analysis: Between-group CDR3 differences, defined by clinicopathological status, yielded a distant-metastasis classifier for papillary thyroid cancer. TCRdb ran MiXCR on the PCR reads. The authors' filters were not applied to this entry. This sample has approximately 24,000 clones; around 20% occur once, and the top ten carry 20% to 30%. V is TRBV9 and J is TRBJ1-2; D call uncertain. Sequenced sample: blood. The TCR comes from a male donor with papillary thyroid cancer or a benign thyroid nodule (not recorded which). Some clones in this sample may be carry-over from other donors' samples. CDR3 coding DNA: TGTGCCAGCAGCGTAGCCACTGCGTATGGCTACACCTTC. This translates into CASSVATAYGYTF.